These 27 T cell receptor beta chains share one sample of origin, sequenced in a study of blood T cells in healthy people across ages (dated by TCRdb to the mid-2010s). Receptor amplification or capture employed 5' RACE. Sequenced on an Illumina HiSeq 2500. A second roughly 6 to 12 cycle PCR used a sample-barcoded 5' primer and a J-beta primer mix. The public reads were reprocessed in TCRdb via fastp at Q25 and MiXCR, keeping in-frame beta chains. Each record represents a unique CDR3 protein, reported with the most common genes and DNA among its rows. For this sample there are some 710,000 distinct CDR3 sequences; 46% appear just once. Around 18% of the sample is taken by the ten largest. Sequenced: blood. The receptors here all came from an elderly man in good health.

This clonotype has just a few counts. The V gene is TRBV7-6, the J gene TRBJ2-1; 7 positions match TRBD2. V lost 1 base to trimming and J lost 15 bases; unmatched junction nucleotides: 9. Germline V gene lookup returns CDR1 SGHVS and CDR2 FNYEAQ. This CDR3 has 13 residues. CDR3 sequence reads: CASSLERWRERFF. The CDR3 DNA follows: TGTGCCAGCAGCTTAGAGCGTTGGCGGGAGAGGTTCTTC.

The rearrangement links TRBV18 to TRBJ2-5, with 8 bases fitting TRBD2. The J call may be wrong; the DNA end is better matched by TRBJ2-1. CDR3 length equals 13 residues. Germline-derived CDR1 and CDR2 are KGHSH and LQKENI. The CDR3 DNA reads TGTGCCAGCTCACCGGGACTAGACGAGACCCAGTTCTTC. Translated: CASSPGLDETQFF.

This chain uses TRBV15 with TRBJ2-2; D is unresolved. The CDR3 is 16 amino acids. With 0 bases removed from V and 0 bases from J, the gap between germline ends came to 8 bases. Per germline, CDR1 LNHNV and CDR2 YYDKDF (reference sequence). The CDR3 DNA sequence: TGTGCCACCAGCAGAGAAATTAGAACGAACACCGGGGAGCTGTTTTTT. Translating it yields CATSREIRTNTGELFF.

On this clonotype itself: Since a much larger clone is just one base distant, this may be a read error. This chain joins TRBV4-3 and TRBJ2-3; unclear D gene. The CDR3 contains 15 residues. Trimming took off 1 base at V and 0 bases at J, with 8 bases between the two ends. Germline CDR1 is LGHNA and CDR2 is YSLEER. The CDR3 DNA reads TGCGCCAGCAGCCAAGGTGCCCGGAGCACAGATACGCAGTATTTT. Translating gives CASSQGARSTDTQYF.

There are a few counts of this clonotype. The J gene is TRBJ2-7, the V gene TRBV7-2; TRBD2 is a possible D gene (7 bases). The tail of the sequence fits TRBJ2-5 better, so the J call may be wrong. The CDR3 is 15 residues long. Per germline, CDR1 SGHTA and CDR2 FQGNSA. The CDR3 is CASSRGEGKGETQYF. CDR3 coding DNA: TGTGCCAGCAGCAGGGGGGAGGGGAAGGGAGAGACCCAGTACTTC.

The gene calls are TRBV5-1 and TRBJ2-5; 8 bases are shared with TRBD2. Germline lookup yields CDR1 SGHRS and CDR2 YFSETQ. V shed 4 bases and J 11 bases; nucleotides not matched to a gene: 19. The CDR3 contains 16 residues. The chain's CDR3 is CASSSASGTSDNEQYF. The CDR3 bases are TGCGCCAGCAGCAGCGCGTCCGGGACTAGTGACAATGAGCAGTACTTC.

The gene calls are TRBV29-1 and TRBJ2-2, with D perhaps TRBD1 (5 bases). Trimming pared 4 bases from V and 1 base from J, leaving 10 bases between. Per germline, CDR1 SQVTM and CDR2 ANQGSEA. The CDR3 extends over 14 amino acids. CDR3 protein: CSVASGLNTGELFF. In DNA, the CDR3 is TGCAGCGTTGCGTCAGGGCTGAACACCGGGGAGCTGTTTTTT.

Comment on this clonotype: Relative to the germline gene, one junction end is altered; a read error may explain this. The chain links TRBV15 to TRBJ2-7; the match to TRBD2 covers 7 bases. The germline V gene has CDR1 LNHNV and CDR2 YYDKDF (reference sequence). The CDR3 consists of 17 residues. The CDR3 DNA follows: TGTGTCACCAGCAGTAGCGTGGGGAGGGTTATCGGGAATGAGCAGTACTTC. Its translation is CVTSSSVGRVIGNEQYF.

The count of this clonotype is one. The CDR3 spells CATSSGSLGTTTDTQYF. CDR3 sequence (DNA): TGTGCCACCAGCAGTGGCTCTTTGGGCACTACCACAGATACGCAGTATTTT. The V gene is TRBV15, the J gene TRBJ2-3; D is unresolved. The CDR3 totals 17 residues. V lost 3 bases and J 2 bases, leaving 18 bases between the germline ends. Germline CDR1 is LNHNV and CDR2 is YYDKDF (reference sequence).

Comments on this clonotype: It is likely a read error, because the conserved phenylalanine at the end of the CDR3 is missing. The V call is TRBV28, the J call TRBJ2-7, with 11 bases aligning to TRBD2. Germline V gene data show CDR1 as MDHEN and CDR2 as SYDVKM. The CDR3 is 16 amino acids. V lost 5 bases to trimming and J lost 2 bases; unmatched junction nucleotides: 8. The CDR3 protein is CASSLPTSGKTYEQYL. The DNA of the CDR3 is TGTGCCAGCAGTCTTCCGACTAGCGGGAAGACCTACGAGCAGTACTTA.

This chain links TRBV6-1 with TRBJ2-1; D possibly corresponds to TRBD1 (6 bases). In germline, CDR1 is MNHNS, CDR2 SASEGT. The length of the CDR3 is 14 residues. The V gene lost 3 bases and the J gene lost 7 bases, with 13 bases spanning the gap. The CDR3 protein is CASSDTGTNNEQFF. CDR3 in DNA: TGTGCCAGCAGTGATACCGGGACAAATAATGAGCAGTTCTTC.

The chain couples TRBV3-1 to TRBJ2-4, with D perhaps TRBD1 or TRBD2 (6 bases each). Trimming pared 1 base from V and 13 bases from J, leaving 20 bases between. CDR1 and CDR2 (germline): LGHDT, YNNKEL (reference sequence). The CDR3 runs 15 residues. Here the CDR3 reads CASSQGGGTSGEQYF. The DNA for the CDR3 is TGTGCCAGCAGCCAAGGGGGCGGGACATCAGGGGAGCAGTACTTC.

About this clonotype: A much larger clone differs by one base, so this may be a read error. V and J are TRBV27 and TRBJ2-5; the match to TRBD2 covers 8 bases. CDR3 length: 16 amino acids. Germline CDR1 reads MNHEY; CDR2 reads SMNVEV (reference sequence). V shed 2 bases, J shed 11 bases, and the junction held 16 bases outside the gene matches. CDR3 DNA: TGTGCCAGCAGTTTACATAGCGGGGAGGTAGATAATGAGCAGTACTTC. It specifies CASSLHSGEVDNEQYF.

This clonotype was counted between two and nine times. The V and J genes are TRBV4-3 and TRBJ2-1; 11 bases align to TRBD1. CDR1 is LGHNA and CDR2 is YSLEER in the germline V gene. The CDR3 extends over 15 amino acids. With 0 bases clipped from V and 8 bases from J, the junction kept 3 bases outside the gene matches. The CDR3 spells CASSQEDRGLDEQFF. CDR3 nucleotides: TGCGCCAGCAGCCAAGAGGACAGGGGGCTCGATGAGCAGTTCTTC.

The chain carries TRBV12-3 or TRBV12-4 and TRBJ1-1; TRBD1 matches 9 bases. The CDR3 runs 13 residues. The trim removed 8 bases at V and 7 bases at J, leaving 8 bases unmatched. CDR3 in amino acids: CASQQGAKLEAFF. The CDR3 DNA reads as TGTGCCAGCCAACAGGGGGCAAAACTTGAAGCTTTCTTT.

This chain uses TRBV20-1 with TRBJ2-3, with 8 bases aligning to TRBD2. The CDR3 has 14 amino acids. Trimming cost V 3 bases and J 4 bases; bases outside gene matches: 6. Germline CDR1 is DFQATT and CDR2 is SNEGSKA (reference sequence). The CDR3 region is CSASGAGRADTQYF. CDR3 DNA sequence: TGCAGTGCTAGCGGAGCCGGGAGGGCAGATACGCAGTATTTT.

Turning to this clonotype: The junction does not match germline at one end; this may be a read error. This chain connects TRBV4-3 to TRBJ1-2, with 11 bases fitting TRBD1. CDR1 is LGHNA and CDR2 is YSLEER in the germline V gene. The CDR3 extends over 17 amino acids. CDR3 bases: TGCGCCAGCAGTCAAGATGTTGGACAGGGGGCCAACTATGGCTACACCTTC. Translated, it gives CASSQDVGQGANYGYTF.

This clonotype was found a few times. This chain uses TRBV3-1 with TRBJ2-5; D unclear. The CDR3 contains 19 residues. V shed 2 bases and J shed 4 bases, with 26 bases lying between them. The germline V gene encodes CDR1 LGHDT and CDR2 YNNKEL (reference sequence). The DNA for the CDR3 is TGTGCCAGCAGCCAACGGGCTATTGTTTACAAAAATTGGGCAGAGACCCAGTACTTC. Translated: CASSQRAIVYKNWAETQYF.

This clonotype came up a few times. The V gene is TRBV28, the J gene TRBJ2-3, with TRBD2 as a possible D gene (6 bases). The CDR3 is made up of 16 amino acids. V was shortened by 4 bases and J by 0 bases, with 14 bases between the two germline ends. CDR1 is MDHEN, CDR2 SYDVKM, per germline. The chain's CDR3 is CASSSGGGLSTDTQYF. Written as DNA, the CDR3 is TGTGCCAGCAGTTCCGGGGGAGGACTGAGCACAGATACGCAGTATTTT.

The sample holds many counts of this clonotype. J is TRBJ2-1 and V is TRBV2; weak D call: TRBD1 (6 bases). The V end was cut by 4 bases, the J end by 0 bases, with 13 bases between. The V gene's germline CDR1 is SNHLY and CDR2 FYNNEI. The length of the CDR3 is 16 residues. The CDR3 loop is CASSGQASSSYNEQFF. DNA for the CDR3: TGTGCCAGCAGTGGACAGGCGTCCAGCTCCTACAATGAGCAGTTCTTC. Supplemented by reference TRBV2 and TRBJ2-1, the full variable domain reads EPEVTQTPSHQVTQMGQEVILRCVPISNHLYFYWYRQILGQKVEFLVSFYNNEISEKSEIFDDQFSVERPDGSNFTLKIRSTKLEDSAMYFCASSGQASSSYNEQFFGPGTRLTVL.

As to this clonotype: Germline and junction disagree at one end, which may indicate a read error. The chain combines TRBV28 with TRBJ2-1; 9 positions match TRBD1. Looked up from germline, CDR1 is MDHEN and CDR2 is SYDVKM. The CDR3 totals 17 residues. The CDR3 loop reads CASSSENRGRGYNKQFF. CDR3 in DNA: TGTGCCAGCAGCAGTGAGAACAGGGGGCGAGGGTACAATAAGCAGTTCTTC.

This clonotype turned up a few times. The CDR3 loop reads CSACSPGRGEKTQYF. DNA of the CDR3: TGCAGTGCTTGTTCCCCTGGCAGGGGCGAAAAGACCCAGTACTTC. This chain joins TRBV20-1 and TRBJ2-5; D possibly corresponds to TRBD1 (6 bases). Germline loops: CDR1 DFQATT, CDR2 SNEGSKA (reference sequence). Trimming stripped 5 bases from V and 6 bases from J, with 22 bases between. This CDR3 is built from 15 residues.

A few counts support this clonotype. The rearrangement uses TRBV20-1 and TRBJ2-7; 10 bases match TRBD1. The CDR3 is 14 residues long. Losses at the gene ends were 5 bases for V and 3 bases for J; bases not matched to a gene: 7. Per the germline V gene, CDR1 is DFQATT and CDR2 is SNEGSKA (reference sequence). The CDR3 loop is CSAQHRDRGYEQYF. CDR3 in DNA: TGCAGTGCTCAACACCGGGACAGGGGCTACGAGCAGTACTTC.

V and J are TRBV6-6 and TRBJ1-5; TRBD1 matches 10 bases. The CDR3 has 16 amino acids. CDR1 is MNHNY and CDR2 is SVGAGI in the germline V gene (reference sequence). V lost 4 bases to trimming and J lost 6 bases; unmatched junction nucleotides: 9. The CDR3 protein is CASSSNDRGRRQPQHF. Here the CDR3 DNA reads TGTGCCAGCAGTTCCAATGACAGGGGGCGTCGTCAGCCCCAGCATTTT.

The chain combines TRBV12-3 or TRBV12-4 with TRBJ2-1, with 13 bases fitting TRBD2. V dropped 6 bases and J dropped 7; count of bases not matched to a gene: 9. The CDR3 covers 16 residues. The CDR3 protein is CASRQGGTSGKNEQFF. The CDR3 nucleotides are TGTGCCAGCAGACAGGGGGGGACTAGCGGGAAAAATGAGCAGTTCTTC.

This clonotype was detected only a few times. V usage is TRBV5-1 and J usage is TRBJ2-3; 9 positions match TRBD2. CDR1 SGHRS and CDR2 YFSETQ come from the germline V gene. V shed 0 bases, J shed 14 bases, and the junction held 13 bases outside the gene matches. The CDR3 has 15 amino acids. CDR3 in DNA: TGCGCCAGCAGCTTGGGTGGACTAGCGCCCCGCGGCGTGTATTTT. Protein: CASSLGGLAPRGVYF. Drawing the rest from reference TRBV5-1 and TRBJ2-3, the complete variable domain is KAGVTQTPRYLIKTRGQQVTLSCSPISGHRSVSWYQQTPGQGLQFLFEYFSETQRNKGNFPGRFSGRQFSNSRSEMNVSTLELGDSALYLCASSLGGLAPRGVYFGPGTRLTVL.

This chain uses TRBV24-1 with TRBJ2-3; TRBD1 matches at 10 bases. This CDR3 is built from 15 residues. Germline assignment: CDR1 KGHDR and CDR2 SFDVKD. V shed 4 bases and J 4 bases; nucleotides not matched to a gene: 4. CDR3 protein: CATSETGTGADTQYF. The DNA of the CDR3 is TGTGCCACCAGTGAAACCGGGACAGGGGCAGATACGCAGTATTTT.